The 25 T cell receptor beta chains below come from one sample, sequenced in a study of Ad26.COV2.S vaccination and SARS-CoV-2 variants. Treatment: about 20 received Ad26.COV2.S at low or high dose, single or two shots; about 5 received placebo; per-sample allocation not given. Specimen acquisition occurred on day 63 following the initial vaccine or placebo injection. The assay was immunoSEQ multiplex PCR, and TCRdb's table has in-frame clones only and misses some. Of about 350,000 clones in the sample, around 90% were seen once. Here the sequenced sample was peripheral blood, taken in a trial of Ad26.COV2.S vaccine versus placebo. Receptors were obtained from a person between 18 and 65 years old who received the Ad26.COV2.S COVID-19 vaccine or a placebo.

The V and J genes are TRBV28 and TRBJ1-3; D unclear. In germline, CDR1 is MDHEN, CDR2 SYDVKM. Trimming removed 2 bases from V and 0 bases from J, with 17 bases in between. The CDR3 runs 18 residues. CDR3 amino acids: CASSLGSGFLSSGNTIYF. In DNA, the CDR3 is TGTGCCAGCAGTTTAGGTAGCGGCTTCCTGAGCTCTGGAAACACCATATATTTT.

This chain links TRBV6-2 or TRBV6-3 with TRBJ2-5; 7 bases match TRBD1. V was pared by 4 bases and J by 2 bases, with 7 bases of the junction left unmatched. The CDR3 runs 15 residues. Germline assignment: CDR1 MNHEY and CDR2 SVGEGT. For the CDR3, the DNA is TGTGCCAGCAGTTCCTACAGGGGAGTACAAGAGACCCAGTACTTC. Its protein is CASSSYRGVQETQYF.

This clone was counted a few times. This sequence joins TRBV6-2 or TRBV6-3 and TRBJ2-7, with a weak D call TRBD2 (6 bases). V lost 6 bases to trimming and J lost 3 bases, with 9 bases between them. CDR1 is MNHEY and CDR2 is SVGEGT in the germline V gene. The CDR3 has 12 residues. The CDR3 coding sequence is TGTGCCAGCAGCAGGAGGGGCTACGAGCAGTACTTC. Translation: CASSRRGYEQYF.

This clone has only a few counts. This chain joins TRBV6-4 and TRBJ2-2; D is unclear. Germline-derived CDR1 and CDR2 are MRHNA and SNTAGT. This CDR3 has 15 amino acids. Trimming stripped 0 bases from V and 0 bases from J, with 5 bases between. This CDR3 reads CASSDSMSNTGELFF. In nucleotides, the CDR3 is TGTGCCAGCAGTGACTCGATGTCGAACACCGGGGAGCTGTTTTTT.

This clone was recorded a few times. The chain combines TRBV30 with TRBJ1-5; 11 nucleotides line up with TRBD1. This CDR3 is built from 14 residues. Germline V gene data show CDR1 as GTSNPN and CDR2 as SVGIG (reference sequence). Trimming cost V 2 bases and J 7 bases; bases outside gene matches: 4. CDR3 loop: CAWSLGQGEQPQHF. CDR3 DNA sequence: TGTGCCTGGAGTCTGGGACAGGGGGAGCAGCCCCAGCATTTT.

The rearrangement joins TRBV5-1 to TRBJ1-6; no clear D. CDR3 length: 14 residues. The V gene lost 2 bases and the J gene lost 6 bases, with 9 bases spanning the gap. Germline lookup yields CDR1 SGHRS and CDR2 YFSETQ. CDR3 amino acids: CASSFASSNSPLHF. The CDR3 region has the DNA TGCGCCAGCAGCTTTGCTTCCAGTAATTCACCCCTCCACTTT. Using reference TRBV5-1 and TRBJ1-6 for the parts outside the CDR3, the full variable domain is KAGVTQTPRYLIKTRGQQVTLSCSPISGHRSVSWYQQTPGQGLQFLFEYFSETQRNKGNFPGRFSGRQFSNSRSEMNVSTLELGDSALYLCASSFASSNSPLHFGNGTRLTVT.

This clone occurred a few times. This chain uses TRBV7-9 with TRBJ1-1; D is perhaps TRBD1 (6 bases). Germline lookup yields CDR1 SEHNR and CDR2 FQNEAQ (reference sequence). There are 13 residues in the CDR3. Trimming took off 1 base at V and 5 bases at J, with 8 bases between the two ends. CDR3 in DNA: TGTGCCAGCAGCTTAGGGGGGCGAACTGAAGCTTTCTTT. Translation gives CASSLGGRTEAFF.

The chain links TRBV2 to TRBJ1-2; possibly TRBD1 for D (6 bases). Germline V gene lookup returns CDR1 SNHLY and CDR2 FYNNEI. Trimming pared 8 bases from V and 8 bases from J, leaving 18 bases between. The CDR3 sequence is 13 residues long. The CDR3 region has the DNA TGTGCCAGCGGACAGACACTTCTTTTAGGCTACACCTTC. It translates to CASGQTLLLGYTF.

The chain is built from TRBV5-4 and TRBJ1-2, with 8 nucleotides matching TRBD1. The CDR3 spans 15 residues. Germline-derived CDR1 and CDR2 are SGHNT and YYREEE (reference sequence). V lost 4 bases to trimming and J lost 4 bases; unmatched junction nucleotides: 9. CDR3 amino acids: CASSPGGTGSYGYTF. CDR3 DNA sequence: TGTGCCAGCAGCCCCGGGGGGACAGGCTCCTATGGCTACACCTTC.

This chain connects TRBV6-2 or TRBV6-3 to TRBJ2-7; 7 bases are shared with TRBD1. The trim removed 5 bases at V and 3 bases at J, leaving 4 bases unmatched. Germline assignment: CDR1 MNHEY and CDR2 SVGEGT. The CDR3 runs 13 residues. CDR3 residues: CASSPRDSYEQYF. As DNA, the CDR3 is TGTGCCAGCAGTCCCCGGGACAGCTACGAGCAGTACTTC.

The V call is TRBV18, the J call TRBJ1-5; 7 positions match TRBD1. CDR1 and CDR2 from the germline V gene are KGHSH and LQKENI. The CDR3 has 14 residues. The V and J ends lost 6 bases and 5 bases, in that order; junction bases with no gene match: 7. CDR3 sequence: CASSGTETYQPQHF. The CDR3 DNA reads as TGTGCCAGCTCTGGGACAGAAACGTATCAGCCCCAGCATTTT.

In DNA form, the CDR3 reads TGTGCCAGCAGCTTAGCCGGCCGGTCGGGTGAAGCTTTCTTT. This codes for CASSLAGRSGEAFF. The chain employs TRBV7-2 and TRBJ1-1; D unclear. The CDR3 contains 14 residues. CDR1 SGHTA and CDR2 FQGNSA come from the germline V gene. V was shortened by 0 bases and J by 7 bases, with 12 bases between the two germline ends. The variable domain in full, completed from reference TRBV7-2 and TRBJ1-1, reads GAGVSQSPSNKVTEKGKDVELRCDPISGHTALYWYRQSLGQGLEFLIYFQGNSAPDKSGLPSDRFSAERTGGSVSTLTIQRTQQEDSAVYLCASSLAGRSGEAFFGQGTRLTVV.

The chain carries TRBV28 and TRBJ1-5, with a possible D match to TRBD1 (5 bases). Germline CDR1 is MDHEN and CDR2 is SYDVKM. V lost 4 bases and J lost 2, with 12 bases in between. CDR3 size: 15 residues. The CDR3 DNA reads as TGTGCCAGCAGTTCCCTGACGGGGGGCAATCAGCCCCAGCATTTT. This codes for CASSSLTGGNQPQHF.

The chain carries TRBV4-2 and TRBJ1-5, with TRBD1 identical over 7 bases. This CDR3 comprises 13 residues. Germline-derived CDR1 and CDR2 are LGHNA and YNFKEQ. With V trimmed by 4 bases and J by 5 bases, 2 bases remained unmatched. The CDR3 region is CASSRDRDQPQHF. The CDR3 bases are TGTGCCAGCAGCCGAGACAGGGATCAGCCCCAGCATTTT.

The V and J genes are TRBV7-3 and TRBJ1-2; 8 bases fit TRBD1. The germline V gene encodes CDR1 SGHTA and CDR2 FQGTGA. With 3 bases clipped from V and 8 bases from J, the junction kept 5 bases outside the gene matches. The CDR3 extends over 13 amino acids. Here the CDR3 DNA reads TGTGCCAGCAGCTTTACGACAGGGGCGGGCTACACCTTC. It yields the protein CASSFTTGAGYTF.

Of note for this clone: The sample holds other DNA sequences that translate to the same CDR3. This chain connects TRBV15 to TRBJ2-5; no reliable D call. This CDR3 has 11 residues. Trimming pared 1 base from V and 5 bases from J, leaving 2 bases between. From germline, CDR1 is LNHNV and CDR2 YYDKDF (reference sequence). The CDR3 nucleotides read TGTGCCACCAGCAGAGTGGAGACCCAGTACTTC. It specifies CATSRVETQYF.

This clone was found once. CDR3 DNA sequence: TGCGCCAGCAGCCAAGAGATAAACTATGGCTACACCTTC. This sequence encodes CASSQEINYGYTF. V usage is TRBV4-1 and J usage is TRBJ1-2; D is unclear. Germline values: CDR1 MGHRA, CDR2 YSYEKL. The CDR3 is 13 amino acids. V was clipped by 0 bases and J by 2 bases, with 4 bases between them.

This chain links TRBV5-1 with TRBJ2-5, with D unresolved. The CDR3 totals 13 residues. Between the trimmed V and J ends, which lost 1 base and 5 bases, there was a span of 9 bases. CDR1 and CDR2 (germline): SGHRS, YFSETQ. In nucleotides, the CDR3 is TGCGCCAGCAGCTTGCGGCCCCGGGAGACCCAGTACTTC. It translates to CASSLRPRETQYF.

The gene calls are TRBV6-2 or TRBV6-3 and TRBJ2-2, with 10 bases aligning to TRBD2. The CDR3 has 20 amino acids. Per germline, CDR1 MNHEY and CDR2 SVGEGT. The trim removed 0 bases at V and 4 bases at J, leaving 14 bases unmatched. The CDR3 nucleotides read TGTGCCAGCAGTTACTCCCGGGGTAGCGGGGGGCCCCAGGGCACCGGGGAGCTGTTTTTT. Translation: CASSYSRGSGGPQGTGELFF.

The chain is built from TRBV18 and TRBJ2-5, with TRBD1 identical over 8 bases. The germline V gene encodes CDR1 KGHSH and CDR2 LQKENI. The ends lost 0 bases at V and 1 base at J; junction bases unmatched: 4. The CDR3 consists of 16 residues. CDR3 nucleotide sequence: TGTGCCAGCTCACCACCGAACAGGGGGATCCAAGAGACCCAGTACTTC. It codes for CASSPPNRGIQETQYF. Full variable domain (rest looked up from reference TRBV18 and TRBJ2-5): NAGVMQNPRHLVRRRGQEARLRCSPMKGHSHVYWYRQLPEEGLKFMVYLQKENIIDESGMPKERFSAEFPKEGPSILRIQQVVRGDSAAYFCASSPPNRGIQETQYFGPGTRLLVL.

The CDR3 DNA follows: TGTGCCAGCAGTTTAGTTCCCCACGAGCAGTACTTC. It yields the protein CASSLVPHEQYF. The chain carries TRBV12-3 or TRBV12-4 and TRBJ2-7; D uncertain. The CDR3 is made up of 12 amino acids. Between the trimmed V and J ends, which lost 1 base and 5 bases, there was a span of 6 bases.

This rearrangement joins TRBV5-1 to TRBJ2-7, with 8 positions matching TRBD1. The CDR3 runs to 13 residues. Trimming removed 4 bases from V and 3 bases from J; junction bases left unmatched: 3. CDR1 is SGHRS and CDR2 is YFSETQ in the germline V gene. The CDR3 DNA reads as TGCGCCAGCAGCACTGGGACAGGCTACGAGCAGTACTTC. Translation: CASSTGTGYEQYF.

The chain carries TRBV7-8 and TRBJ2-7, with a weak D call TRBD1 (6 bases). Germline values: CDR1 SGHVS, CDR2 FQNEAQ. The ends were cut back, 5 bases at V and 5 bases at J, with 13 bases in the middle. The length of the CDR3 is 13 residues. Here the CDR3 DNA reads TGTGCCAGCAGCGCTACAGGGTTCCACGAGCAGTACTTC. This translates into CASSATGFHEQYF. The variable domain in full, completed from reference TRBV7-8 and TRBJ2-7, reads GAGVSQSPRYKVAKRGQDVALRCDPISGHVSLFWYQQALGQGPEFLTYFQNEAQLDKSGLPSDRFFAERPEGSVSTLKIQRTQQEDSAVYLCASSATGFHEQYFGPGTRLTVT.

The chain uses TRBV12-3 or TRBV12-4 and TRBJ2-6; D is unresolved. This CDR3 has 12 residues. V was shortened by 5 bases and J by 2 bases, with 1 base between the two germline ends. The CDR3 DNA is TGTGCCAGCAGTCCTGGGGCCAACGTCCTGACTTTC. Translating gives CASSPGANVLTF.

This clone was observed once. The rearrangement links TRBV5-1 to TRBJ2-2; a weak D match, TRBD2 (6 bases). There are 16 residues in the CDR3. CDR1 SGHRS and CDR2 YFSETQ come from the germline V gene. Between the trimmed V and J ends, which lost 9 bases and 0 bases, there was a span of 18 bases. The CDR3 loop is CATQTWDFANTGELFF. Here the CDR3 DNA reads TGCGCCACCCAAACTTGGGACTTCGCGAACACCGGGGAGCTGTTTTTT.